The present T cell receptor (beta chain) was sequenced within a study of cytomegalovirus exposure and HLA in healthy donors. This CDR3 has 16 amino acids. V lost 3 bases to trimming and J lost 1 base; unmatched junction nucleotides: 8. Germline lookup yields CDR1 SGHTA and CDR2 FQGNSA. Researchers ran the PCR with 60 Vbeta and 13 Jbeta primers. Sequencing used immunoSEQ multiplex PCR; TCRdb keeps in-frame clones, though not all of them. Among 110,000 or so clones listed, 74% were seen once. The V gene is TRBV7-2, the J gene TRBJ1-1; 7 nucleotides agree with TRBD1. This TCR was recovered from a woman between 50 and 59 years old in good health and CMV-seropositive. The sample taken for sequencing was PBMCs. Here the CDR3 reads CASSLGDRVPNTEAFF. The DNA for the CDR3 is TGTGCCAGCAGCTTGGGCGACAGGGTCCCGAACACTGAAGCTTTCTTT.